This is a list of T cell receptor beta chains from one sample in a study of lymphopenia after photon versus proton radiotherapy. Repertoires were generated with immunoSEQ multiplex PCR, while TCRdb's copy carries only in-frame clones and drops some. The sample yields 25,000 to 30,000 clones, around 83% seen once. The material sequenced was peripheral blood, taken from a patient treated with photon-based radiotherapy. These receptors were collected from a woman between 45 and 60 years old with pancreatic cancer. The CDR3 runs from the conserved cysteine through the conserved F or W. A D gene is named only where the DNA matches it firmly. Clone size, where shown, is once, few, many, or a class for clones that have expanded.

cdr3_nt: TGCGCCAGCAGCCAAGGCCGGGGCACTGAAGCTTTCTTT
cdr3_aa: CASSQGRGTEAFF
d_call: NA
j_call: TRBJ1-1
v_call: TRBV4-3
clone_size: NA

cdr3_nt: TGTGCCATCAGGCCGGGGATCGGGACCTCTGGAAACACCATATATTTT
cdr3_aa: CAIRPGIGTSGNTIYF
d_call: NA
j_call: TRBJ1-3
v_call: TRBV10-3
clone_size: NA

cdr3_nt: TGTGCCAGCACCCGTGGGGGGTTCTCACAGCCCCAGCATTTT
cdr3_aa: CASTRGGFSQPQHF
d_call: NA
j_call: TRBJ1-5
v_call: TRBV28
clone_size: NA

cdr3_nt: TGTGCCAGCTCACTGTCGGACAGCTCTAACTATGGCTACACCTTC
cdr3_aa: CASSLSDSSNYGYTF
d_call: NA
j_call: TRBJ1-2
v_call: TRBV18
clone_size: NA

cdr3_nt: TGTGCCAGCAGTGACTCGACAAGGAGCTCCTACAATGAGCAGTTCTTC
cdr3_aa: CASSDSTRSSYNEQFF
d_call: NA
j_call: TRBJ2-1
v_call: TRBV6-4
clone_size: NA

cdr3_nt: TGTGCCAGCTCAGGAGGAGCGGGAGGGCTAGATACGCAGTATTTT
cdr3_aa: CASSGGAGGLDTQYF
d_call: TRBD2
j_call: TRBJ2-3
v_call: TRBV18
clone_size: NA

cdr3_nt: TGTGCCAGCAGTGATACAGGGGGATTAGAGACCCAGTACTTC
cdr3_aa: CASSDTGGLETQYF
d_call: TRBD1
j_call: TRBJ2-5
v_call: TRBV25-1
clone_size: NA

cdr3_nt: TGTGCCAGCAGCTCTTGGGACCGGGGTGAGCAGTTCTTC
cdr3_aa: CASSSWDRGEQFF
d_call: NA
j_call: TRBJ2-1
v_call: TRBV7-7
clone_size: NA

cdr3_nt: TGTGCCAGCACCTTTTCCGGGGGGTTAGAGACCCAGTACTTC
cdr3_aa: CASTFSGGLETQYF
d_call: TRBD2
j_call: TRBJ2-5
v_call: TRBV5-4
clone_size: NA

cdr3_nt: TGTGCCACCGCTCTAGGTGGGGACATGTCGTTTGAGACCCAGTACTTC
cdr3_aa: CATALGGDMSFETQYF
d_call: NA
j_call: TRBJ2-5
v_call: TRBV19
clone_size: NA

cdr3_nt: TGCGCCAGCAGCTTGAGAAGGACAGGGGGCAATGAGCAGTTCTTC
cdr3_aa: CASSLRRTGGNEQFF
d_call: TRBD1
j_call: TRBJ2-1
v_call: TRBV5-1
clone_size: NA

cdr3_nt: TGTGCAAGTCCCATCGGGACAGGGGTTCTTAACTATGGCTACACCTTC
cdr3_aa: CASPIGTGVLNYGYTF
d_call: NA
j_call: TRBJ1-2
v_call: TRBV12-2
clone_size: few

cdr3_nt: TGTGCCAGCAGCTTTAGGGGGCCCGGGCAGCCCCAGCATTTT
cdr3_aa: CASSFRGPGQPQHF
d_call: TRBD1
j_call: TRBJ1-5
v_call: TRBV5-6
clone_size: once

cdr3_nt: TGTGCCAGCAGCTTGGCGGGAGGGCTCTCCTACGAGCAGTACTTC
cdr3_aa: CASSLAGGLSYEQYF
d_call: TRBD2
j_call: TRBJ2-7
v_call: TRBV5-4
clone_size: NA

cdr3_nt: TGTGCCAGCAGCTTAGATGGGCGACAGAATTACAATGAGCAGTTCTTC
cdr3_aa: CASSLDGRQNYNEQFF
d_call: NA
j_call: TRBJ2-1
v_call: TRBV13
clone_size: NA

cdr3_nt: TGTGCCAGCAGTGTATCACAGGGGGCGCTCGGCTACACCTTC
cdr3_aa: CASSVSQGALGYTF
d_call: TRBD1
j_call: TRBJ1-2
v_call: TRBV6-1
clone_size: NA

cdr3_nt: TGTGCCAGTAGTACCACAGCTGCAAATCAGCCCCAGCATTTT
cdr3_aa: CASSTTAANQPQHF
d_call: NA
j_call: TRBJ1-5
v_call: TRBV19
clone_size: NA

cdr3_nt: TGTGCCAGCAGCTTGTTGGACGGCCGCAATGAGCAGTTCTTC
cdr3_aa: CASSLLDGRNEQFF
d_call: NA
j_call: TRBJ2-1
v_call: TRBV7-6
clone_size: NA

cdr3_nt: TGTGCCAGCAGCTCGACAGGGTTGGGCACAGATACGCAGTATTTT
cdr3_aa: CASSSTGLGTDTQYF
d_call: TRBD1
j_call: TRBJ2-3
v_call: TRBV7-2
clone_size: NA

cdr3_nt: TGTGCCACCGGGACAGGGCTCGACACCGGGGAGCTGTTTTTT
cdr3_aa: CATGTGLDTGELFF
d_call: TRBD1
j_call: TRBJ2-2
v_call: TRBV19
clone_size: NA

cdr3_nt: TGTGCCAGTAGTTTTAGCGGGAGTCTCAATGAGCAGTTCTTC
cdr3_aa: CASSFSGSLNEQFF
d_call: TRBD2
j_call: TRBJ2-1
v_call: TRBV19
clone_size: NA

cdr3_nt: TGCAGCGTTAATGGACAGGGGGTTTTAGATACGCAGTATTTT
cdr3_aa: CSVNGQGVLDTQYF
d_call: TRBD1
j_call: TRBJ2-3
v_call: TRBV29-1
clone_size: NA

cdr3_nt: TGTGCCAGCAGTGATCGATCGACAGGGTATTACCAAGAGACCCAGTACTTC
cdr3_aa: CASSDRSTGYYQETQYF
d_call: TRBD1
j_call: TRBJ2-5
v_call: TRBV25-1
clone_size: NA

cdr3_nt: TGTGCCTGGAGTGAGTTGGGGGTTGAGCAGTTCTTC
cdr3_aa: CAWSELGVEQFF
d_call: NA
j_call: TRBJ2-1
v_call: TRBV30
clone_size: NA

cdr3_nt: TGTGCCAGCAGTTTATTTTCTAGCGGGGGCTACAATGAGCAGTTCTTC
cdr3_aa: CASSLFSSGGYNEQFF
d_call: TRBD2
j_call: TRBJ2-1
v_call: TRBV28
clone_size: NA

cdr3_nt: TGTGCCATCAGGGCGACAGGAATGAACACTGAAGCTTTCTTT
cdr3_aa: CAIRATGMNTEAFF
d_call: NA
j_call: TRBJ1-1
v_call: TRBV10-3
clone_size: NA

cdr3_nt: TGTGCCAGCAGTCCCTGGGGTAGCGGGAGCTACGAGCAGTACTTC
cdr3_aa: CASSPWGSGSYEQYF
d_call: TRBD2
j_call: TRBJ2-7
v_call: TRBV6-1
clone_size: few

cdr3_nt: TGTGTGGACCGGGACAGGGGAGAGGCGGACACTGAAGCTTTCTTT
cdr3_aa: CVDRDRGEADTEAFF
d_call: NA
j_call: TRBJ1-1
v_call: TRBV21-1
clone_size: NA

cdr3_nt: TGTGCCAGCAGCCGGGAGGGGTTAACAGATACGCAGTATTTT
cdr3_aa: CASSREGLTDTQYF
d_call: TRBD2
j_call: TRBJ2-3
v_call: TRBV7-9
clone_size: NA

cdr3_nt: TGTGCCAGCAGTTCCGGGACAGGGGACAACTATGGCTACACCTTC
cdr3_aa: CASSSGTGDNYGYTF
d_call: NA
j_call: TRBJ1-2
v_call: TRBV7-5
clone_size: once

cdr3_nt: TGTGCCAGCAGTTACTCGAGAGGGACAGGGGCTAATGAGCAGTTCTTC
cdr3_aa: CASSYSRGTGANEQFF
d_call: TRBD1
j_call: TRBJ2-1
v_call: TRBV6-5
clone_size: NA

cdr3_nt: TGTGCCAGTAGTCCCAGGGGATTTTACAATGAGCAGTTCTTC
cdr3_aa: CASSPRGFYNEQFF
d_call: NA
j_call: TRBJ2-1
v_call: TRBV19
clone_size: NA

cdr3_nt: TGTGCCAGCAGTTACAGGGAGTCAGATACGCAGTATTTT
cdr3_aa: CASSYRESDTQYF
d_call: NA
j_call: TRBJ2-3
v_call: TRBV6-5
clone_size: once

cdr3_nt: TGTGCCAGCAGCGCAGAGTCTGAAGCTTTCTTT
cdr3_aa: CASSAESEAFF
d_call: NA
j_call: TRBJ1-1
v_call: TRBV11-2
clone_size: NA

cdr3_nt: TGTGCCAGCAGGACTAGCGGGCGCACAGATACGCAGTATTTT
cdr3_aa: CASRTSGRTDTQYF
d_call: TRBD2
j_call: TRBJ2-3
v_call: TRBV7-9
clone_size: NA

cdr3_nt: TGTGCCAGCAGCCCGGGACGGAGCTCTGGAAACACCATATATTTT
cdr3_aa: CASSPGRSSGNTIYF
d_call: NA
j_call: TRBJ1-3
v_call: TRBV7-8
clone_size: NA

cdr3_nt: TGTGCCAGCAGCTTGGGTAGCGGAGGGACCTACGAGCAGTACTTC
cdr3_aa: CASSLGSGGTYEQYF
d_call: NA
j_call: TRBJ2-7
v_call: TRBV5-4
clone_size: NA

cdr3_nt: TGTGCCAGCAGCTTAATGCCAGGGGGCTACGAGCAGTACTTC
cdr3_aa: CASSLMPGGYEQYF
d_call: TRBD1
j_call: TRBJ2-7
v_call: TRBV7-3
clone_size: NA

cdr3_nt: TGTGCCAGCAGTGAAGTGCAGGTAGCCAAAAACATTCAGTACTTC
cdr3_aa: CASSEVQVAKNIQYF
d_call: NA
j_call: TRBJ2-4
v_call: TRBV6-1
clone_size: NA

cdr3_nt: TGCGCCAGCAGCCCGGGTGACACTGAAGCTTTCTTT
cdr3_aa: CASSPGDTEAFF
d_call: NA
j_call: TRBJ1-1
v_call: TRBV4-3
clone_size: NA

cdr3_nt: TGTGCCAGTAGCGAGGAGGGACAGGGGAAGTACTATGGCTACACCTTC
cdr3_aa: CASSEEGQGKYYGYTF
d_call: TRBD1
j_call: TRBJ1-2
v_call: TRBV19
clone_size: once

cdr3_nt: TGTGCCAGCAGCGACGGACTAGAGGGCACAGATACGCAGTATTTT
cdr3_aa: CASSDGLEGTDTQYF
d_call: TRBD2
j_call: TRBJ2-3
v_call: TRBV9
clone_size: NA